A selection of T cell receptor beta chains follows, all from one sample in a study of blood T cell repertoires in COVID-19. The repertoire was sequenced with immunoSEQ multiplex PCR; TCRdb's copy has only in-frame clones and lacks some. The top ten clones hold less than 1% of a sample with about 250,000 clones, approximately 91% of them seen once. Input material: peripheral blood. The receptors here all came from a woman aged 40 to 55 who had recovered from COVID-19. Both conserved end residues are part of each CDR3. D genes are given only for firm matches. The size field is filled for only some rows; it gives once, few, many or a size class.

v_call: TRBV18
j_call: TRBJ2-5
d_call: TRBD1
clone_size: .
cdr3_aa: CASSPGQGKETQYF
cdr3_nt: TGTGCCAGCTCACCTGGACAGGGTAAAGAGACCCAGTACTTC

v_call: TRBV10-3
j_call: TRBJ2-1
d_call: TRBD2
clone_size: .
cdr3_aa: CAISDPKPGTSGSSYNEQFF
cdr3_nt: TGTGCCATCAGTGACCCAAAACCCGGGACTAGCGGGAGCTCCTACAATGAGCAGTTCTTC

v_call: TRBV19
j_call: TRBJ1-2
d_call: TRBD1
clone_size: .
cdr3_aa: CASTSFYGGTGNHGYTF
cdr3_nt: TGTGCCAGTACCTCCTTTTACGGGGGGACAGGGAACCATGGCTACACCTTC

v_call: TRBV10-3
j_call: TRBJ1-4
d_call: TRBD1
clone_size: .
cdr3_aa: CAISEAGQGDEKLFF
cdr3_nt: TGTGCCATCAGTGAGGCGGGACAGGGGGATGAAAAACTGTTTTTT

v_call: TRBV11-3
j_call: TRBJ2-3
d_call: .
clone_size: .
cdr3_aa: CASSLVDGVADTQYF
cdr3_nt: TGTGCCAGCAGCTTAGTCGACGGGGTCGCAGATACGCAGTATTTT

v_call: TRBV7-8
j_call: TRBJ1-5
d_call: .
clone_size: .
cdr3_aa: CASSGGYSNQPQHF
cdr3_nt: TGTGCCAGCAGCGGCGGGTATAGCAATCAGCCCCAGCATTTT

v_call: TRBV7-8
j_call: TRBJ1-1
d_call: .
clone_size: .
cdr3_aa: CASSPGQFPEAFF
cdr3_nt: TGTGCCAGCAGCCCAGGACAATTTCCTGAAGCTTTCTTT

v_call: TRBV18
j_call: TRBJ1-2
d_call: .
clone_size: .
cdr3_aa: CASSPGALDYGYTF
cdr3_nt: TGTGCCAGCTCACCGGGGGCCCTTGACTATGGCTACACCTTC

v_call: TRBV2
j_call: TRBJ2-7
d_call: TRBD1
clone_size: .
cdr3_aa: CASERTGEISYEQYF
cdr3_nt: TGTGCCAGCGAAAGGACAGGAGAGATATCCTACGAGCAGTACTTC

v_call: TRBV7-9
j_call: TRBJ2-7
d_call: TRBD1
clone_size: .
cdr3_aa: CASSSDRVSYEQYF
cdr3_nt: TGTGCCAGCAGCTCGGACAGGGTCTCCTACGAGCAGTACTTC

v_call: TRBV5-1
j_call: TRBJ1-3
d_call: .
clone_size: .
cdr3_aa: CASSLAVGNTIYF
cdr3_nt: TGCGCCAGCAGCTTGGCCGTGGGAAACACCATATATTTT

v_call: TRBV5-6
j_call: TRBJ2-3
d_call: TRBD2
clone_size: .
cdr3_aa: CASSPIAGDGDTQYF
cdr3_nt: TGTGCCAGCAGCCCGATAGCGGGAGACGGGGATACGCAGTATTTT

v_call: TRBV10-3
j_call: TRBJ1-1
d_call: .
clone_size: few
cdr3_aa: CATHKERDTEAFF
cdr3_nt: TGTGCCACACACAAGGAGAGGGACACTGAAGCTTTCTTT

v_call: TRBV28
j_call: TRBJ1-4
d_call: TRBD1
clone_size: .
cdr3_aa: CASSLGQGVEKLFF
cdr3_nt: TGTGCCAGCAGTCTGGGACAGGGGGTTGAAAAACTGTTTTTT

v_call: TRBV18
j_call: TRBJ2-3
d_call: TRBD1
clone_size: .
cdr3_aa: CASSLDSGTGSDTQYF
cdr3_nt: TGTGCCAGCTCACTCGACTCCGGGACAGGGTCAGATACGCAGTATTTT

v_call: TRBV6-5
j_call: TRBJ1-6
d_call: TRBD1
clone_size: .
cdr3_aa: CASATGTGYNSPLHF
cdr3_nt: TGTGCCAGCGCCACCGGGACAGGGTATAATTCACCCCTCCACTTT